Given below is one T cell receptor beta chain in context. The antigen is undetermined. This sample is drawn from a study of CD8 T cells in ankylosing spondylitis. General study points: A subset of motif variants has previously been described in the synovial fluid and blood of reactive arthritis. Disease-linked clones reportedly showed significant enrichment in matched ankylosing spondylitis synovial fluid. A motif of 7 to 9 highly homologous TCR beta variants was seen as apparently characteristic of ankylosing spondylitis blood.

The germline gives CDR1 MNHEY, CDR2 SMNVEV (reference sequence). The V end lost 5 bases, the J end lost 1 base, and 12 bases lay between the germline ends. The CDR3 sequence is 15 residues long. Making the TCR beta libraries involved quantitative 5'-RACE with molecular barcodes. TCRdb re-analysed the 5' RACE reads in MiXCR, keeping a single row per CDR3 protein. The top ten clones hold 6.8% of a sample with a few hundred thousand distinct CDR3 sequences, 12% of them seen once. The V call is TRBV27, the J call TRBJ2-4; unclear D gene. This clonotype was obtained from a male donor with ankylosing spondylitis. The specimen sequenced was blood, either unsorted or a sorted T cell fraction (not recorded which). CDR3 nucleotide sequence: TGTGCCAGCAGTCTAATTGGAGAGGCCAAAAACATTCAGTACTTC. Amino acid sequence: CASSLIGEAKNIQYF.